Listed below are T cell receptor beta chains from one sample, sequenced in a study of cytotoxic CD8 clonotypes in ibrutinib-treated CLL. The assay was immunoSEQ multiplex PCR, and TCRdb's table has in-frame clones only and misses some. The data contain some 80,000 clones, about four fifths of them singletons. This sample comprised PBMCs, obtained after 12 months of ibrutinib treatment. The receptor set was obtained from a human donor with chronic lymphocytic leukemia. The CDR3 runs from the conserved cysteine through the conserved F or W. Fields, in order: D gene, J gene, clone size, V gene, CDR3 DNA, CDR3 protein. D genes are given only for firm matches. Rows may omit the clone size; those that give it use once, few, many or a size class.

>TRBD1|TRBJ1-5|.|TRBV9
TGTGCCAGCAGCCCGGGACAGGGCTGGAATCAGCCCCAGCATTTT
CASSPGQGWNQPQHF
>TRBD1|TRBJ1-4|few|TRBV7-9
TGTGCCAGCAGCTGGGGGACAGGGGATGAAAAACTGTTTTTT
CASSWGTGDEKLFF
>TRBD1|TRBJ2-5|.|TRBV7-7
TGTGCCAGCAGCCCAGGGACAGGGTGGGAGACCCAGTACTTC
CASSPGTGWETQYF
>.|TRBJ1-2|.|TRBV19
TGTGCCAGTAGTCCCCGGGACATCTCGCTGGGGCATGGCTACACCTTC
CASSPRDISLGHGYTF
>.|TRBJ1-2|.|TRBV7-2
TGTGCCAGCAGCCCCCAGGCACAGAACTATGGCTACACCTTC
CASSPQAQNYGYTF
>.|TRBJ1-5|.|TRBV7-2
TGTGCCAGCAGCTGGCCCGAGAATAGCAATCAGCCCCAGCATTTT
CASSWPENSNQPQHF
>.|TRBJ2-1|.|TRBV5-1
TGCGCCAGCAGCTGGTCGGGTCCCTTCAATGAGCAGTTCTTC
CASSWSGPFNEQFF
>TRBD1|TRBJ2-7|.|TRBV5-1
TGCGCCAGCAGCTTGCCTACCGACAGGGGCAACGAGCAGTACTTC
CASSLPTDRGNEQYF
>.|TRBJ1-6|.|TRBV7-2
TGTGCCAGCAGCTCACGGACCAAACCACCCCTCCACTTT
CASSSRTKPPLHF
>.|TRBJ2-1|.|TRBV7-2
TGTGCCAGCTTCGTCGAGGGCGGCAATGAGCAGTTCTTC
CASFVEGGNEQFF
>.|TRBJ2-5|.|TRBV11-3
TGTGCCAGCAGCTTAGTCCAGGGGGGGACCCAGTACTTC
CASSLVQGGTQYF
>.|TRBJ1-3|.|TRBV9
TGTGCCAGCAGCGTAGCTGGGCAGGGAGGTCTGGGCTCTGGAAACACCATATATTTT
CASSVAGQGGLGSGNTIYF